This note documents a single T cell receptor beta chain sequence. Its antigen has not been determined. The input lacks base qualities; no much larger clone sits a single base away. The CDR3 runs 13 residues from the cysteine to the phenylalanine. Only the CDR3 portion is preserved as DNA: 39 bases, with reading frame beginning at the first base. V is shortened by 4 bases, J by 6 bases, and the region joining them spans 12 bases. As encoded in the germline V gene, CDR1 is SGDLS while CDR2 is YYNGEE. What the time point label conveys for this sample: baseline before first vaccination. Samples from vaccinated people were obtained from the UK trials COV001 and COV002, which included a single-blind randomized controlled phase 2/3 trial of AZD1222 (ChAdOx1 nCoV-19) in healthy adults. For TCRbeta chain sequencing, PBMC samples were collected from trial participants at day 0 and at day 28 after the second dose.

The data originate from a study of T cell responses to AZD1222 COVID-19 vaccine (dated by TCRdb to the early 2020s). In terms of the full investigation: Because spike-specific TCR depth and breadth did not differ between the two schedules, AZD1222 recipients who got a second dose at roughly 4 weeks were pooled with those who got a second dose at roughly 12 weeks. A total of 233 trial participants underwent TCR sequencing, of whom about 210 had received two doses of AZD1222 and roughly 26 had received two doses of the MenACWY control vaccine. Trial participants were enrolled by age into subgroups of 18-55, 56-69 and 70-plus years, and roughly 160, 29 and 62 TCR-sequenced participants, respectively, were included in these subgroups.

The CDR3 regions of human TCRbeta chains were analyzed by immunosequencing. As for the original processing: TCRs in the repertoires were matched against a reference library of SARS-CoV-2-specific TCRs that had been generated with the MIRA antigen-specificity platform. Breadth was defined as the fraction of unique TCRs that were SARS-CoV-2-associated, and depth was defined as the fraction of total T cells that were SARS-CoV-2-associated. Using the MIRA data, each spike-specific TCR was mapped to the spike region that the TCR reacts to and placed in a CD4 or CD8 class. Log10-transformed breadth and depth values were compared by one-way ANOVA with Sidak's multiple comparisons tests. TCRdb took over this immuneACCESS table, retaining in-frame rearrangements with V and J assigned. Such tables are incomplete; in checked studies, under half of the missing clones stem from an unresolved V gene, and the remainder is unexplained. That table gives V, J and clone size, and the DNA gave D and trimming. Within this sample are about 130,000 clones, with around 89% of them counted one time only. More than 4% of the sample belongs to the ten largest clones.

Findings and caveats that apply to the study as a whole: The 56-69-year group was small, and its depth increase did not reach significance, likely because of low power. Participants were mostly white British, with more females than males. The authors suggested clonal diversity may have been underestimated. Epitopes outside the regions mutated in the B.1.351 and B.1.1.7 variants were reportedly recognized by nearly half of the unique spike-specific TCRs. Only five to seven AZD1222 recipients were SARS-CoV-2 seropositive at baseline, limiting conclusions about previously exposed vaccinees. Vaccine-associated CD4 TCRs spanned the whole spike protein, with dominant responses in regions 160-218 and 743-854. Because no day 14 peak-response samples were available, the repertoires could be characterized only after the peak T cell response. A significant rise in spike-specific TCR breadth and depth was observed after two AZD1222 doses relative to day 0 and relative to MenACWY recipients.

The V gene is TRBV9 and the J gene is TRBJ2-3; TRBD1 is a possible D gene, resting on 6 matching bases. Sequencing used peripheral blood, obtained on day 0 of AZD1222 vaccination. This receptor was taken from an adult in good health. Here the CDR3 is given as CASSTPGADTQYF. The nucleotide sequence reads TGTGCCAGCAGCACCCCAGGGGCCGATACGCAGTATTTT.